One and the same sample provided the 7 T cell receptor beta chains below, sequenced in a study of cytomegalovirus exposure and HLA in healthy donors. Primers for the PCR totalled 60 Vbeta and 13 Jbeta. Produced via immunoSEQ multiplex PCR; TCRdb's table is partial and in-frame only. The sample carries 200,000 to 250,000 clones, almost 70% recorded once. The sample was PBMCs. These receptors were taken from a man aged 40-49 years in good health and CMV-seropositive.

V usage is TRBV5-6 and J usage is TRBJ1-5; 8 nucleotides match TRBD1. Germline V lookup: CDR1 SGHDT, CDR2 YYEEEE. After removal of 5 bases from V and 5 bases from J, the junction contained 9 bases not matched to a gene. The CDR3 has 15 residues. CDR3 sequence reads: CASSSDRDGYQPQHF. CDR3 sequence (DNA): TGTGCCAGCAGTTCGGACAGGGACGGGTATCAGCCCCAGCATTTT.

This clone was counted only a few times. The genes are TRBV5-1 and TRBJ1-4, with no clear D. Germline CDR1 SGHRS, CDR2 YFSETQ. V was trimmed by 0 bases and J by 0 bases, leaving 6 bases between them. The length of the CDR3 is 15 residues. The CDR3 coding sequence is TGCGCCAGCAGCTTGGCGGGAACAACTAATGAAAAACTGTTTTTT. This gives the protein CASSLAGTTNEKLFF.

The V gene is TRBV5-4, the J gene TRBJ2-3; 7 bases match TRBD2. This CDR3 has 15 residues. Trimming cost V 2 bases and J 1 base; bases outside gene matches: 4. From germline, CDR1 is SGHNT and CDR2 YYREEE (reference sequence). DNA of the CDR3: TGTGCCAGCAGCTTCCCCGCGGGGGGCACAGATACGCAGTATTTT. Protein sequence: CASSFPAGGTDTQYF.

The chain carries TRBV9 and TRBJ2-1; 16 nucleotides line up with TRBD2. Per germline, CDR1 SGDLS and CDR2 YYNGEE. CDR3 size: 18 residues. The V and J ends lost 0 bases and 4 bases, in that order; junction bases with no gene match: 4. The CDR3 here is CASSVGGTSGGVYNEQFF. Here the CDR3 DNA reads TGTGCCAGCAGCGTAGGTGGGACTAGCGGGGGGGTTTACAATGAGCAGTTCTTC.

J is TRBJ2-3 and V is TRBV4-1, with D possibly matching TRBD1 (6 bases). Trimming pared 7 bases from V and 6 bases from J, leaving 23 bases between. Germline V gene lookup returns CDR1 MGHRA and CDR2 YSYEKL. The CDR3 sequence is 16 residues long. The CDR3 loop is CASTLNGLPQGDTQYF. The CDR3 nucleotides are TGCGCCAGCACCCTTAACGGACTTCCCCAGGGGGATACGCAGTATTTT.

This rearrangement joins TRBV7-8 to TRBJ2-2, with 10 bases lining up with TRBD1. This CDR3 is built from 16 residues. J was trimmed by 6 bases and V by 4 bases; bases with no gene match: 8. Germline CDR1 and CDR2: SGHVS and FQNEAQ. DNA for the CDR3: TGTGCCAGCAGCTCCTGGGACAGGGGTTTTTCCGGGGAGCTGTTTTTT. It codes for CASSSWDRGFSGELFF.

The sample holds a few counts of this clone. This rearrangement joins TRBV4-2 to TRBJ2-7; D gene ambiguous. V was trimmed by 1 base and J by 2 bases, leaving 12 bases between them. Germline V gene sequence: CDR1 LGHNA, CDR2 YNFKEQ. The CDR3 spans 15 residues. The CDR3 is CASSQVSGGTYEQYF. CDR3 DNA sequence: TGTGCCAGCAGCCAAGTCTCCGGCGGAACCTACGAGCAGTACTTC.